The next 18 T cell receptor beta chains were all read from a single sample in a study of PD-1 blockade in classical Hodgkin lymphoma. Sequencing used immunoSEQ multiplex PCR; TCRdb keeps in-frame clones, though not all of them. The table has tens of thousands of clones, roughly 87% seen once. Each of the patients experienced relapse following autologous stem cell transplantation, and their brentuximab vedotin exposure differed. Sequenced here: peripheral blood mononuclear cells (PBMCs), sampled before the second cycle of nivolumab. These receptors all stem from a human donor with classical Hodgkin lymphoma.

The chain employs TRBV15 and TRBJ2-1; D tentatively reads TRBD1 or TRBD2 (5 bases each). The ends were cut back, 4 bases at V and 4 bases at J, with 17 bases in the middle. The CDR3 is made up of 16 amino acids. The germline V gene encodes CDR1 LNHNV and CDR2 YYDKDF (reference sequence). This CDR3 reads CATSMPGTRRYNEQFF. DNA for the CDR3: TGTGCCACCAGCATGCCCGGGACGCGTCGTTACAATGAGCAGTTCTTC.

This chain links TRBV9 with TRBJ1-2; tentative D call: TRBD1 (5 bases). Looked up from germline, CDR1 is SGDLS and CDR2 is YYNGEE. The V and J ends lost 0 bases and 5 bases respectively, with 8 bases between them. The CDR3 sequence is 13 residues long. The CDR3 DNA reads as TGTGCCAGCAGCGTAGGGAGGGGTTATGGCTACACCTTC. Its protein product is CASSVGRGYGYTF.

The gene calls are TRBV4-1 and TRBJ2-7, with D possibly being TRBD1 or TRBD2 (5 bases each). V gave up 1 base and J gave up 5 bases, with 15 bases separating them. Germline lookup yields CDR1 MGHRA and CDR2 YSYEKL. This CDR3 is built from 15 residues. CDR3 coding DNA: TGCGCCAGCAGCCAAGTGATTGGGGGTCGGGACGAGCAGTACTTC. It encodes CASSQVIGGRDEQYF.

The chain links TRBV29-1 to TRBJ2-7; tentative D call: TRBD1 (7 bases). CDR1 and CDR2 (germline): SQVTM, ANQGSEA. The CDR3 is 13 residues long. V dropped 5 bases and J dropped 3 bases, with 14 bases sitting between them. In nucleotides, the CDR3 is TGCAGCGTTCTAGGGCAGGGGGGCTACGAGCAGTACTTC. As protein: CSVLGQGGYEQYF.

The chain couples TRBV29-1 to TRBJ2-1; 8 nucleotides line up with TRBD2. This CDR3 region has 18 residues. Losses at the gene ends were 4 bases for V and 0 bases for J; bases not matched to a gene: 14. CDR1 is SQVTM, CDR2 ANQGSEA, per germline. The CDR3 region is CSVVGGLATSNSYNEQFF. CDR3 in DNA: TGCAGCGTTGTAGGAGGACTAGCCACCTCGAACTCCTACAATGAGCAGTTCTTC.

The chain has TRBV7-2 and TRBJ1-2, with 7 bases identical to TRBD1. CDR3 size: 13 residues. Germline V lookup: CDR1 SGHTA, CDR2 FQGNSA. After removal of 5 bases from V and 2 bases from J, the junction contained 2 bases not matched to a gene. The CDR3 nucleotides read TGTGCCAGCAGCCCGGACAGGAACTATGGCTACACCTTC. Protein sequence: CASSPDRNYGYTF. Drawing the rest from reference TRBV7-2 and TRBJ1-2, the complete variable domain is GAGVSQSPSNKVTEKGKDVELRCDPISGHTALYWYRQSLGQGLEFLIYFQGNSAPDKSGLPSDRFSAERTGGSVSTLTIQRTQQEDSAVYLCASSPDRNYGYTFGSGTRLTVV.

In DNA form, the CDR3 reads TGTGCCAGCTGGACTAGCCCCTACGAGCAGTACTTC. It encodes CASWTSPYEQYF. This rearrangement joins TRBV7-6 to TRBJ2-7, with 8 positions matching TRBD2. Germline-derived CDR1 and CDR2 are SGHVS and FNYEAQ. After removal of 8 bases from V and 2 bases from J, the junction contained 2 bases not matched to a gene. This CDR3 is built from 12 residues.

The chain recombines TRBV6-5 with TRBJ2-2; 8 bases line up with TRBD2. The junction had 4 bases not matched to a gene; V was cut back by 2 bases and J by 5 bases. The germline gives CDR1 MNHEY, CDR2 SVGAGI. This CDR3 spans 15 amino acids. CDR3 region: CASSYAGGGTGELFF. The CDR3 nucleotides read TGTGCCAGCAGTTACGCGGGAGGAGGGACCGGGGAGCTGTTTTTT.

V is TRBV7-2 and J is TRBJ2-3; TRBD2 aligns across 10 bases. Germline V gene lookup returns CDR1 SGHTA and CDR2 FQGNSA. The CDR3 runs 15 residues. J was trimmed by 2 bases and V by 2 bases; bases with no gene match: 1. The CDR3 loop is CASSLLAGDTDTQYF. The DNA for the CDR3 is TGTGCCAGCAGCTTACTAGCGGGGGACACAGATACGCAGTATTTT.

CDR3 loop: CASSLDGGASLITYEQYF. DNA for the CDR3: TGCGCCAGCAGCTTGGATGGTGGGGCTAGCCTAATTACCTACGAGCAGTACTTC. V is TRBV5-1 and J is TRBJ2-7; D could derive from TRBD1 or TRBD2 (5 bases each). Trimming removed 0 bases from V and 2 bases from J, with 21 bases in between. This CDR3 has 18 residues. Germline lookup yields CDR1 SGHRS and CDR2 YFSETQ.

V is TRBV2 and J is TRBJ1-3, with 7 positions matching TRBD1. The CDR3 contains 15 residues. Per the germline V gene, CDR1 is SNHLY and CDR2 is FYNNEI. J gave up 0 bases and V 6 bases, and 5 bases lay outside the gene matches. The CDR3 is CASSTDRDSGNTIYF. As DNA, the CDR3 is TGTGCCAGCAGCACTGACAGGGACTCTGGAAACACCATATATTTT.

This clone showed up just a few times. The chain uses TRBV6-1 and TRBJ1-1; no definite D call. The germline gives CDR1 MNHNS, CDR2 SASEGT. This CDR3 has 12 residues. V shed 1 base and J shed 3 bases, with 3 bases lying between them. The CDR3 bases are TGTGCCAGCAGTGAAGTTTACACTGAAGCTTTCTTT. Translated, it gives CASSEVYTEAFF.

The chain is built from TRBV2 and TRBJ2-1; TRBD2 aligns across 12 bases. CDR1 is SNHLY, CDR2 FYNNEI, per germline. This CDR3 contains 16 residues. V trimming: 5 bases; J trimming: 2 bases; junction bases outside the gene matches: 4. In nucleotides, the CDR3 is TGTGCCAGCAGTCCAACTAGCGGGGGGACCTACAATGAGCAGTTCTTC. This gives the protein CASSPTSGGTYNEQFF.

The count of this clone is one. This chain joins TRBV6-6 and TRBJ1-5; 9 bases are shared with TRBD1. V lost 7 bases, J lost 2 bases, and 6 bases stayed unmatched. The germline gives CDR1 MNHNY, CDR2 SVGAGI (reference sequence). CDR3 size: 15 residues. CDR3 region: CASTRTGEGNQPQHF. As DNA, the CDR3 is TGTGCCAGCACCCGGACAGGGGAGGGCAATCAGCCCCAGCATTTT.

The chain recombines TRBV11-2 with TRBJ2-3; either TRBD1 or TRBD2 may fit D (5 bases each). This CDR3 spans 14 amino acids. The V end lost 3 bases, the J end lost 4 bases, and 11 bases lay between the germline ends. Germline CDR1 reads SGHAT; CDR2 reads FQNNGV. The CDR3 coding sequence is TGTGCCAGCAGCTTTGTGGGGGTGGCAGATACGCAGTATTTT. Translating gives CASSFVGVADTQYF.

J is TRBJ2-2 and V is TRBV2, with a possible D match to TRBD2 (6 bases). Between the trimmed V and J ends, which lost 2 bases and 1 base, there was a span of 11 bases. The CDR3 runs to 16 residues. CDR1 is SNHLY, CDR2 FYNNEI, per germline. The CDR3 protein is CASSEHWRGNTGELFF. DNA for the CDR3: TGTGCCAGCAGTGAACATTGGCGGGGGAACACCGGGGAGCTGTTTTTT.

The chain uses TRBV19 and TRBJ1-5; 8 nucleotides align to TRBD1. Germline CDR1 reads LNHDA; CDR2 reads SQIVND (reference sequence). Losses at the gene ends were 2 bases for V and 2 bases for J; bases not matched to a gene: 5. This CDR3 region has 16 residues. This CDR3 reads CASSIPTGEGNQPQHF. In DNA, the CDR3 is TGTGCCAGTAGTATACCGACAGGGGAAGGCAATCAGCCCCAGCATTTT.

CDR3 residues: CSVSRTVRAQYF. DNA for the CDR3: TGCAGCGTTTCTCGGACTGTAAGGGCCCAGTACTTC. This chain connects TRBV29-1 to TRBJ2-5, with D tentatively TRBD2 (5 bases). The CDR3 runs to 12 residues. The V gene's germline CDR1 is SQVTM and CDR2 ANQGSEA. Trimming stripped 5 bases from V and 9 bases from J, with 16 bases between.